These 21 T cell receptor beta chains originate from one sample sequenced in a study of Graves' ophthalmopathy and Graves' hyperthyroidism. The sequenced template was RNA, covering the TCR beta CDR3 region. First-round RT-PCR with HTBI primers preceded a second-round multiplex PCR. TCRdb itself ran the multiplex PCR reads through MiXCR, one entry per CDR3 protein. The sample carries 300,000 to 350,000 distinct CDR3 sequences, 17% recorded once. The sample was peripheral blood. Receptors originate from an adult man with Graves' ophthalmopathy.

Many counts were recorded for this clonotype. The CDR3 reads CASSTGTYSNQPQHF. DNA of the CDR3: TGTGCCAGTAGTACCGGGACATATAGCAATCAGCCCCAGCATTTT. The chain has TRBV19 and TRBJ1-5; possibly TRBD1 for D (6 bases). Germline CDR1 and CDR2: LNHDA and SQIVND (reference sequence). V was shortened by 4 bases and J by 0 bases, with 10 bases between the two germline ends. The CDR3 spans 15 residues.

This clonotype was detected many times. CDR3 amino acids: CSASPGIYEQYF. The CDR3 nucleotides read TGCAGTGCTTCTCCAGGGATCTACGAGCAGTACTTC. V is TRBV20-1 and J is TRBJ2-7, with a tentative D call TRBD1 (5 bases). There are 12 residues in the CDR3. The ends were cut back, 5 bases at V and 3 bases at J, with 11 bases in the middle. The germline V gene encodes CDR1 DFQATT and CDR2 SNEGSKA (reference sequence).

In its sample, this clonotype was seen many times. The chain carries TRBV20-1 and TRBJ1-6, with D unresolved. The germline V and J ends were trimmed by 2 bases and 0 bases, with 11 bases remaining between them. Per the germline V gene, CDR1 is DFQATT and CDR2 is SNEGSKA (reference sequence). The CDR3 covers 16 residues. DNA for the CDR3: TGCAGTGCTAGACAATCATGGAGCTCCTATAATTCACCCCTCCACTTT. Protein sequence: CSARQSWSSYNSPLHF.

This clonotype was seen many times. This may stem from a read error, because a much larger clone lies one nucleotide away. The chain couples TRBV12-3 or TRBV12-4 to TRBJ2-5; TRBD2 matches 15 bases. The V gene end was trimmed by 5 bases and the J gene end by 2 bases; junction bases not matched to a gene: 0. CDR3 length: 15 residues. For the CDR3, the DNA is TGTGCCAGCAGTGGGACTAGCGGGGGGCAAGAGACCCAGTACTTC. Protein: CASSGTSGGQETQYF.

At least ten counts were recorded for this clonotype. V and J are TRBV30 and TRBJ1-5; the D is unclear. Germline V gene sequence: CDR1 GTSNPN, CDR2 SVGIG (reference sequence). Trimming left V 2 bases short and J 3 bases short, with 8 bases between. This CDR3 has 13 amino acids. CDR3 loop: CAWSYQVNQPQHF. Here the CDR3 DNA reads TGTGCCTGGAGTTACCAGGTCAATCAGCCCCAGCATTTT.

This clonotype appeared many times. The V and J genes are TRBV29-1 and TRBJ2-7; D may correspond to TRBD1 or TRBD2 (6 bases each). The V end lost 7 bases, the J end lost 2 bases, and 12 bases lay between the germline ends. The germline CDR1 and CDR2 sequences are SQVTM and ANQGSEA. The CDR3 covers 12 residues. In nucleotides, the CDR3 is TGCAGCGCGGGGGCAGGGGCCTACGAGCAGTACTTC. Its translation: CSAGAGAYEQYF.

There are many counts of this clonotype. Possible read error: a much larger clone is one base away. In nucleotides, the CDR3 is TGTGTCAGCAGGAGGGATCACACCGGGGAGCTGTTTTTT. Translation gives CVSRRDHTGELFF. The chain is built from TRBV12-3 or TRBV12-4 and TRBJ2-2; a possible D gene is TRBD2 (6 bases). CDR3 length: 13 residues.

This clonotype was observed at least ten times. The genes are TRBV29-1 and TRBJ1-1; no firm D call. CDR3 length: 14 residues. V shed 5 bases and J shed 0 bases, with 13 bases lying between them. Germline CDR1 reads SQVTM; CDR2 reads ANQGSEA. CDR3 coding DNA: TGCAGCGTTCGCCGACACTTTATGAACACTGAAGCTTTCTTT. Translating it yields CSVRRHFMNTEAFF. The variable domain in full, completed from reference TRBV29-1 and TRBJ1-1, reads SAVISQKPSRDICQRGTSLTIQCQVDSQVTMMFWYRQQPGQSLTLIATANQGSEATYESGFVIDKFPISRPNLTFSTLTVSNMSPEDSSIYLCSVRRHFMNTEAFFGQGTRLTVV.

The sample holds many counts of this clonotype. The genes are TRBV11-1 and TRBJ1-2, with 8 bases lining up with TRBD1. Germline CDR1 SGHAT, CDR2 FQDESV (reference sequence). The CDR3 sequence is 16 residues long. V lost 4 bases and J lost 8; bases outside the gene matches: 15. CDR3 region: CASSSFGGQGEKGYTF. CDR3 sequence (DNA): TGTGCCAGCAGCTCGTTCGGAGGACAGGGAGAGAAGGGCTACACCTTC.

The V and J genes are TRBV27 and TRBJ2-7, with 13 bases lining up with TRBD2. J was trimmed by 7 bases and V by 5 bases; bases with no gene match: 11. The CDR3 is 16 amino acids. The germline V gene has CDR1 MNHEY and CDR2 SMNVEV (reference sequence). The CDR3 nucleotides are TGTGCCAGCAGTCCAACCGGGACTAGCGGGGACGCTGAGCAGTACTTC. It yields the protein CASSPTGTSGDAEQYF.

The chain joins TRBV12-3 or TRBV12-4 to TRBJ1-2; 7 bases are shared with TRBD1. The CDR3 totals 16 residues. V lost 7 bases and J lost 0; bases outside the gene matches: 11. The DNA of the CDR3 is TGTGCCAGCACCGAGAGGACAGGCCCTTCTAACTATGGCTACACCTTC. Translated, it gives CASTERTGPSNYGYTF.

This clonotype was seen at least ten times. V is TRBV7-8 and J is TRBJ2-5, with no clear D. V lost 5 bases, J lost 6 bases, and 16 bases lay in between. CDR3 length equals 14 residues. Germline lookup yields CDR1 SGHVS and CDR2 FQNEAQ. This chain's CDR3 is CASSPFRLVKTQYF. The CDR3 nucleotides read TGTGCCAGCAGCCCGTTTCGGCTAGTGAAGACCCAGTACTTC.

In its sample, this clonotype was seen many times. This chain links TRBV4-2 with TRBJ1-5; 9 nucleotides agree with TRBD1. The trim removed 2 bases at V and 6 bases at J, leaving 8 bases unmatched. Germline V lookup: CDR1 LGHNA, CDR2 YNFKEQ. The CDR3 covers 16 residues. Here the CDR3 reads CASSQYRDRVGQPQHF. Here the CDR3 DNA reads TGTGCCAGCAGCCAATACCGGGACAGGGTTGGTCAGCCCCAGCATTTT.

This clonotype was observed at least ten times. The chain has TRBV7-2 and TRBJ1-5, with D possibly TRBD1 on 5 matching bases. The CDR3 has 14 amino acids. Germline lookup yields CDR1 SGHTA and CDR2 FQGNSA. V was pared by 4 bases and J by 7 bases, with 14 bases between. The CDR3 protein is CASSSGQVGQPQHF. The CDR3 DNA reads TGTGCCAGCAGCTCGGGGCAGGTCGGGCAGCCCCAGCATTTT.

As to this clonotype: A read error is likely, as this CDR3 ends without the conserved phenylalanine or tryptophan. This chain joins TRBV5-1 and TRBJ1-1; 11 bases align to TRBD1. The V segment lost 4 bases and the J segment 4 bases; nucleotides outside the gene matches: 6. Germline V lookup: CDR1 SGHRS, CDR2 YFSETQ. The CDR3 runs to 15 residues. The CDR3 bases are TGCGCCAGCAGCCGGACAGGGGGCCTTAGCACTGAAGCTTTCTCT. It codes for CASSRTGGLSTEAFS.

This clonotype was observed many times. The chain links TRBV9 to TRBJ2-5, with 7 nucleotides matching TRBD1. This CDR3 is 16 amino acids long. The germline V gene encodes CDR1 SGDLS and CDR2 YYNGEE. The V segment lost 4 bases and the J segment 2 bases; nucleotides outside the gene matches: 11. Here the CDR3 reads CASSLYGTELQETQYF. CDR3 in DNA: TGTGCCAGCAGCTTATACGGGACAGAGCTACAAGAGACCCAGTACTTC.

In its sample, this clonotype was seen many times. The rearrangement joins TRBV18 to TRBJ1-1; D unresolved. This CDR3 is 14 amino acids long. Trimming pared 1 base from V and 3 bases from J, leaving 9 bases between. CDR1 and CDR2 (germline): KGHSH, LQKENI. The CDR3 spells CASSPLVADTEAFF. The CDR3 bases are TGTGCCAGCTCACCACTAGTTGCGGACACTGAAGCTTTCTTT.

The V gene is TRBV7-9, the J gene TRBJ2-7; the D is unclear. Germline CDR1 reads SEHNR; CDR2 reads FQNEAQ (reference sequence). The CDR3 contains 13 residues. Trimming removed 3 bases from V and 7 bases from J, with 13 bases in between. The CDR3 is CASSFVGPGEQYF. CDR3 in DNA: TGTGCCAGCAGCTTTGTCGGACCCGGGGAGCAGTACTTC.

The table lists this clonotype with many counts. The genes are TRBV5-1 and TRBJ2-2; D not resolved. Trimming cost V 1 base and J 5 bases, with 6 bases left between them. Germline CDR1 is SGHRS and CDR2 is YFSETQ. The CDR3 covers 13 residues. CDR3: CASSLLYTGELFF. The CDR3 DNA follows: TGCGCCAGCAGCTTGCTTTATACCGGGGAGCTGTTTTTT.

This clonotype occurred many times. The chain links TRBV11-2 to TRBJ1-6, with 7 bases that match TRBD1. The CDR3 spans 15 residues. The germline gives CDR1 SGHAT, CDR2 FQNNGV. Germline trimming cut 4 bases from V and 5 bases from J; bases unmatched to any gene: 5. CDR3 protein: CASSSAGTDNSPLHF. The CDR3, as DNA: TGTGCCAGCAGCTCCGCCGGGACAGATAATTCACCCCTCCACTTT.

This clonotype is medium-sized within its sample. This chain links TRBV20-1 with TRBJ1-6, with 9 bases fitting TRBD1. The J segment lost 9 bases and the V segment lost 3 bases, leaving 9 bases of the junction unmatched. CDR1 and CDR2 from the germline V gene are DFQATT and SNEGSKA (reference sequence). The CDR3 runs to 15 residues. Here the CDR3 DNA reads TGCAGTGCTAGGATTGACGGGACAGGGTTTTCACCCCTCCACTTT. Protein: CSARIDGTGFSPLHF.